This T cell receptor beta chain was sequenced in a study of tumor-infiltrating lymphocytes in primary liver carcinoma. Across the whole study: Patients of both sexes were 30 to 69 years old. Study outcomes and limitations: Tumor-adjacent and tumor-blood pairs showed less overlap than tumor region pairs.

Germline-derived CDR1 and CDR2 are SQVTM and ANQGSEA. The CDR3 has 15 amino acids. Bulk tissue was left unsorted, and RNA and DNA were co-extracted from 20-30 mg of it. Tumor samples all exceeded 75% viable tumor cells. In regard to this clonotype: Its antigen remains unknown. A junction boundary mismatches the germline segment, possibly from a read error.

From around 500 ng of total RNA, TCR beta-specific cDNA was reverse-transcribed using a constant-region primer. TCR beta libraries came from three nested multiplex PCR rounds using slightly modified ARM-PCR. TRBV1-TRBV30 forward and Cbeta reverse primers drove the first two roughly 9-cycle rounds. A single record per CDR3 protein comes from TCRdb applying MiXCR to the multiplex PCR reads. The sample lists about 43,000 distinct CDR3 sequences; about three quarters were seen once. Sequencing was performed on liver tumor tissue from sampling region 2. Subset reported: tumor region T2, inferior pole. This chain connects TRBV29-1 to TRBJ2-1; 12 positions match TRBD2. This receptor was obtained from a man aged 35 to 55 with primary liver carcinoma and hepatitis B virus infection. In DNA form, the CDR3 reads TGCAGCGTTAGTCTAGCGGGAGGGTTCTACAATGAACAGTTCTTC. Its translation is CSVSLAGGFYNEQFF.